The sequence of this T cell receptor beta chain was determined in a study of siplizumab effects on memory and regulatory T cells. The CDR3 covers 11 residues. Trimming left V 1 base short and J 6 bases short, with 5 bases between. As concerns this clone: Antigen: not known.

Findings and limits, study-wide: Unstimulated subsets were the mapping target of only a minor fraction of alloreactive clones. Memory cells seemed less diverse than naive T cells, which seemed major alloresponse contributors.

Data came from immunoSEQ multiplex PCR; TCRdb stores just in-frame clones and leaves some out. The table lists approximately 82,000 clones, roughly 86% of them singletons, with approximately 1.5% in the top ten. The sequenced material came from Tregs sorted from blood. The sequence was collected from a human donor in good health. The gene calls are TRBV5-3 and TRBJ2-7; D not resolved. TRBV5-3 is assigned to the ORF class and has an uncertain function. The CDR3 is CARSLMVEQYF. Here the CDR3 DNA reads TGTGCCAGAAGCTTGATGGTCGAGCAGTACTTC.